This T cell receptor (beta chain) comes out of a study of blood T cell repertoires in COVID-19. Background on the study: COVID-19 samples, acute and convalescent, were from the United States, Italy and Spain. T cells, B-cell-depleted T cells, or PBMCs provided the cDNA or gDNA that served as material.

This clone was observed once. This CDR3 has 13 amino acids. Germline V gene lookup returns CDR1 GTSNPN and CDR2 SVGIG (reference sequence). In the original processing: Using reference gene primer amplification, nucleated cell counts were estimated. Assay used: immunoSEQ multiplex PCR; TCRdb lists only in-frame clones, some missing. V and J calls and clone size are as listed in that table; D and trimming were resolved from the DNA. The sample carries 150,000 to 200,000 clones, roughly 84% recorded once. Sequencing was done on a sample of peripheral blood. This TCR derives from a human donor with acute or convalescent COVID-19. The donor label of this sample is uncertain. The rearrangement uses TRBV30 and TRBJ1-2; no firm D call. The chain's CDR3 is CASGARRTYGYTF. CDR3 bases: TGTGCTTCGGGAGCGAGACGGACTTATGGCTACACCTTC.